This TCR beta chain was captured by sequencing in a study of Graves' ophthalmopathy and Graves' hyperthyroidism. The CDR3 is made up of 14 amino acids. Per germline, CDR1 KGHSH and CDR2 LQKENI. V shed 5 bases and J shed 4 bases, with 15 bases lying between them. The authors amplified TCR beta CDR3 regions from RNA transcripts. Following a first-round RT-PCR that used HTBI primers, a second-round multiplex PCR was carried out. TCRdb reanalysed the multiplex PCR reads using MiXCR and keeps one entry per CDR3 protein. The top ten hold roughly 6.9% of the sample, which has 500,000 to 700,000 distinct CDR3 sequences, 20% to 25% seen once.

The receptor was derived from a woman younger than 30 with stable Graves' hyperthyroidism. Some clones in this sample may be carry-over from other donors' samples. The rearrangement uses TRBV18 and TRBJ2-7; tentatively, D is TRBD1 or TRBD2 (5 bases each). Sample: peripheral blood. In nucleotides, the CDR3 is TGTGCCAGCTCAGACCCCGGGACGGTGTACGAGCAGTACTTC. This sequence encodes CASSDPGTVYEQYF. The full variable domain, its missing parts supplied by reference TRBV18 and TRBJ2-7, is NAGVMQNPRHLVRRRGQEARLRCSPMKGHSHVYWYRQLPEEGLKFMVYLQKENIIDESGMPKERFSAEFPKEGPSILRIQQVVRGDSAAYFCASSDPGTVYEQYFGPGTRLTVT.